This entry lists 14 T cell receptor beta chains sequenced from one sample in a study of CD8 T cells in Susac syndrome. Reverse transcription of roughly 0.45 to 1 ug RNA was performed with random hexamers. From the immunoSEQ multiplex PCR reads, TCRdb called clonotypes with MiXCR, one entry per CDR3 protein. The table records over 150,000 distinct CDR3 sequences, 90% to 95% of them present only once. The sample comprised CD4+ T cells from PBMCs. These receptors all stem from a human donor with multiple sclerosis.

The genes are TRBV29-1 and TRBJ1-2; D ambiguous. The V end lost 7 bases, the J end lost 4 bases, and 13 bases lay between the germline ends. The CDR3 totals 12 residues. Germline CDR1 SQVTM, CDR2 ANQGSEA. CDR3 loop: CSARLLIYGYTF. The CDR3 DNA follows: TGCAGCGCTCGCCTGCTCATCTATGGCTACACCTTC. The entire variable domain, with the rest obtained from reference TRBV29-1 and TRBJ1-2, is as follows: SAVISQKPSRDICQRGTSLTIQCQVDSQVTMMFWYRQQPGQSLTLIATANQGSEATYESGFVIDKFPISRPNLTFSTLTVSNMSPEDSSIYLCSARLLIYGYTFGSGTRLTVV.

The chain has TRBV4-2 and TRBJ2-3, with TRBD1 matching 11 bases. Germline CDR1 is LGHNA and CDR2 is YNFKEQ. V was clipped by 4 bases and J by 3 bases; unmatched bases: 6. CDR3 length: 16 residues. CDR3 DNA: TGTGCCAGCAGCCCTGGACAGGGGGCGGGGACAGATACGCAGTATTTT. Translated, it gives CASSPGQGAGTDTQYF.

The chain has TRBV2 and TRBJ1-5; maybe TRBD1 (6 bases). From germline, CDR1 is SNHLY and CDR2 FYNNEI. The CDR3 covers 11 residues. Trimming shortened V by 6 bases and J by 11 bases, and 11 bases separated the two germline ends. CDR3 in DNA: TGTGCCAGCAGGGCCGACAGGACCCAGCATTTT. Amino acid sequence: CASRADRTQHF.

CDR3 sequence (DNA): TGTGCCAGCGGAACTAGCGGGAGGTCGTATGAGCAGTTCTTC. It translates to CASGTSGRSYEQFF. The chain combines TRBV12-3 or TRBV12-4 with TRBJ2-1; 12 positions agree with TRBD2. V shed 8 bases and J 8 bases; nucleotides not matched to a gene: 7. The CDR3 loop spans 14 amino acids.

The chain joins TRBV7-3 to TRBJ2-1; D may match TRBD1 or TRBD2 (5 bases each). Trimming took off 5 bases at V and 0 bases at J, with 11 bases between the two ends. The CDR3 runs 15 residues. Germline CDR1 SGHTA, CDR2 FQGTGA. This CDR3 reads CASSGTDSSYNEQFF. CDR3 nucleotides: TGTGCCAGCAGCGGGACCGACAGCTCCTACAATGAGCAGTTCTTC.

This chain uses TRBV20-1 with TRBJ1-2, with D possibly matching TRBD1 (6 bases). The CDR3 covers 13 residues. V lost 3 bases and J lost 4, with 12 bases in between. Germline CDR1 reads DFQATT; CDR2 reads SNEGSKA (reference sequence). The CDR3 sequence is CSASRGASYGYTF. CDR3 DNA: TGCAGTGCTAGTCGGGGGGCCTCCTATGGCTACACCTTC.

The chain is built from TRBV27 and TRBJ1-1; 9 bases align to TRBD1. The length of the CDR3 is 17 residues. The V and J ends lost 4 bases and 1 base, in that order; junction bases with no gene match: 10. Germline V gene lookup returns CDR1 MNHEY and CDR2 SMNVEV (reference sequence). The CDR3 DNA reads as TGTGCCAGCAGTTCGTACTACAGGGGGCGCGGGAACACTGAAGCTTTCTTT. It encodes CASSSYYRGRGNTEAFF.

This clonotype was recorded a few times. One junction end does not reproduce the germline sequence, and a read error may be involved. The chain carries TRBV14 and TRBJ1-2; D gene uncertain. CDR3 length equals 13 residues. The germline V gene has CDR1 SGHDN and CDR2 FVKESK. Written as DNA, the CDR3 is TGTGCCAGCAGTCAAGGCGCAAACTATGGCTACACCTTC. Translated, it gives CASSQGANYGYTF.

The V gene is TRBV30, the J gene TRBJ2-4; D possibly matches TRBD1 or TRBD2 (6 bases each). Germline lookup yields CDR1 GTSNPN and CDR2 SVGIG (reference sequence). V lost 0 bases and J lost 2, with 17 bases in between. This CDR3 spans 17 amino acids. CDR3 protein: CAWSVFLGGATKNIQYF. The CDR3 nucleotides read TGTGCCTGGAGTGTATTCCTGGGGGGCGCGACCAAAAACATTCAGTACTTC.

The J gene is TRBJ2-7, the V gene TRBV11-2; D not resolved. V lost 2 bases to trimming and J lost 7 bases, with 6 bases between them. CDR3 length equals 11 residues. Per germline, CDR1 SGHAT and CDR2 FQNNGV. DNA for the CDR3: TGTGCCAGCAGCTTAAGTGAAGAGCAGTACTTC. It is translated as CASSLSEEQYF.

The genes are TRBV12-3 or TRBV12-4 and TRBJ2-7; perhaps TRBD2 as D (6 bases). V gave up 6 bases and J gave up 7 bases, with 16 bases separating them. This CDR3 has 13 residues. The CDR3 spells CASSPRQGREQYF. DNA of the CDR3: TGTGCCAGCAGCCCTCGACAAGGGAGGGAGCAGTACTTC.

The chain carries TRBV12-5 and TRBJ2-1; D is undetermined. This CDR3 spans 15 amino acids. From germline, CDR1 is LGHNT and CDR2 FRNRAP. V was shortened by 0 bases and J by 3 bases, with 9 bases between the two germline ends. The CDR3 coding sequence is TGTGCTAGTGGTTTGGTGGCAGCCTACTACAATGAGCAGTTCTTC. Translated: CASGLVAAYYNEQFF.

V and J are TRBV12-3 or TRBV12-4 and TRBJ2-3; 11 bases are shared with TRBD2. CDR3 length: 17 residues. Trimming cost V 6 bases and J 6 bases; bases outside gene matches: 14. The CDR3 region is CASSFLSGGGRSDTQYF. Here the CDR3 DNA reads TGTGCCAGCAGCTTCCTTAGCGGGGGGGGCCGTTCGGATACGCAGTATTTT.

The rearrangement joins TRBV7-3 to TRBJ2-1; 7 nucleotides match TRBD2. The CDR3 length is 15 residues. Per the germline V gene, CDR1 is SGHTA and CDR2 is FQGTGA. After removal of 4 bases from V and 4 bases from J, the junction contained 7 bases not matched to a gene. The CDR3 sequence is CASSSSSGIYNEQFF. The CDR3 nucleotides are TGTGCCAGCAGCTCGAGCAGCGGGATATACAATGAGCAGTTCTTC.